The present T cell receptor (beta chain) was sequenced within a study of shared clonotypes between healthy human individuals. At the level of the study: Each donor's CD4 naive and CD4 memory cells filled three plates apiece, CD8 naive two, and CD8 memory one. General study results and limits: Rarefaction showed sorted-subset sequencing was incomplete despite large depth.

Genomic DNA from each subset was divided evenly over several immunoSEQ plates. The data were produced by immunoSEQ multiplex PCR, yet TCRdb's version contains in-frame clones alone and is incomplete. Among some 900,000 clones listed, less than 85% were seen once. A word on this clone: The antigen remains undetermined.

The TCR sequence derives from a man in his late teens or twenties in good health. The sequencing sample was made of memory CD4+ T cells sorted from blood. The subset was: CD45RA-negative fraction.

The CDR3: CASSGQFNTEAFF. In nucleotides, the CDR3 is TGTGCCAGCAGTGGACAGTTTAACACTGAAGCTTTCTTT. This chain links TRBV6-6 with TRBJ1-1, with D perhaps TRBD1 (6 bases). There are 13 residues in the CDR3. CDR1 and CDR2 (germline): MNHNY, SVGAGI (reference sequence). V shed 5 bases and J shed 2 bases, with 9 bases lying between them.